This TCR beta chain was observed in a study of T cell responses to AZD1222 COVID-19 vaccine. General study points: At baseline, just a handful of AZD1222 recipients tested seropositive.

CDR1 LNHDA and CDR2 SQIVND come from the germline V gene (reference sequence). The CDR3 is made up of 14 amino acids. Trimming left V 2 bases short and J 3 bases short, with 10 bases between. This clone was observed a single time. Its target is not known. Profiling relied on immunoSEQ multiplex PCR, and the TCRdb table lists in-frame clones only, not all of them. Of over 110,000 clones in the sample, more than 85% were seen once. This sequence joins TRBV19 and TRBJ1-1; D is possibly TRBD1 (5 bases). The source is an adult in good health. Sample: peripheral blood, taken on day 0 of AZD1222 vaccination. CDR3 bases: TGTGCCAGTAGTATACAGGGCATGCACACTGAAGCTTTCTTT. Protein sequence: CASSIQGMHTEAFF.